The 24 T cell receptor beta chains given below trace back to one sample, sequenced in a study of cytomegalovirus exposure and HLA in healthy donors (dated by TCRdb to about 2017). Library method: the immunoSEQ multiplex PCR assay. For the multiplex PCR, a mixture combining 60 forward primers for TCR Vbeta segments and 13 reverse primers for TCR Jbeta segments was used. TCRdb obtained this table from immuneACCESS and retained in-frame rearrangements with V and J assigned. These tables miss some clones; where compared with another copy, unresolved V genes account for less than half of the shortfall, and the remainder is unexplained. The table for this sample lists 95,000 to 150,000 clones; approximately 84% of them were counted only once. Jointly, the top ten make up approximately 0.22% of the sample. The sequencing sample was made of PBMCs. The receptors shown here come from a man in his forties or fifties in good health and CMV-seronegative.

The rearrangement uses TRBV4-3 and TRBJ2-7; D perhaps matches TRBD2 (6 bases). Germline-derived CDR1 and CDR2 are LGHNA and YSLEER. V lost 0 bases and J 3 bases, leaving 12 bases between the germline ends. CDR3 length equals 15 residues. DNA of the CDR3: TGCGCCAGCAGCCAAGATGAGGACTACAACTACGAGCAGTACTTC. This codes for CASSQDEDYNYEQYF.

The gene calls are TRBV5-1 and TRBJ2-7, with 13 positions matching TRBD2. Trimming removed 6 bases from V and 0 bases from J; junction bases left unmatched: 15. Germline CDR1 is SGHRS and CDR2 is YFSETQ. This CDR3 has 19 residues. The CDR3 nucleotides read TGCGCCAGCAAAATCCTAACCGGGACTAGCGGGGCAAGCTCCTACGAGCAGTACTTC. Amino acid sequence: CASKILTGTSGASSYEQYF.

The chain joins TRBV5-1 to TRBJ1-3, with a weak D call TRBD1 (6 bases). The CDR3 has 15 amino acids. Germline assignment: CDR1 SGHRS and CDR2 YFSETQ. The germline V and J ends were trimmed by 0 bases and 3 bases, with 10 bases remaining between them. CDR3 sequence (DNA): TGCGCCAGCAGCTTGGCGGGGGGCAATGGAAACACCATATATTTT. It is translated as CASSLAGGNGNTIYF. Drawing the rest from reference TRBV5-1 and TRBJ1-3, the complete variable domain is KAGVTQTPRYLIKTRGQQVTLSCSPISGHRSVSWYQQTPGQGLQFLFEYFSETQRNKGNFPGRFSGRQFSNSRSEMNVSTLELGDSALYLCASSLAGGNGNTIYFGEGSWLTVV.

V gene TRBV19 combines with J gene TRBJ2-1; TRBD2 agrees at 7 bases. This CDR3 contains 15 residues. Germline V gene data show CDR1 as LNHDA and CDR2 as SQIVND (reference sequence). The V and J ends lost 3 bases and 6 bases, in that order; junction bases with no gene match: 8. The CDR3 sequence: CASSISLAEANEQFF. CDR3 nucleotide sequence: TGTGCCAGTAGTATTTCTCTAGCGGAAGCCAATGAGCAGTTCTTC.

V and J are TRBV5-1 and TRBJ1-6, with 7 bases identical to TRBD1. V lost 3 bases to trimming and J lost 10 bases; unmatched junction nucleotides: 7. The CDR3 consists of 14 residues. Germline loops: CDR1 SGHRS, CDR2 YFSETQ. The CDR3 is CASSSPGQTSPLHF. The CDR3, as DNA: TGCGCCAGCAGCTCACCGGGACAGACCTCACCCCTCCACTTT.

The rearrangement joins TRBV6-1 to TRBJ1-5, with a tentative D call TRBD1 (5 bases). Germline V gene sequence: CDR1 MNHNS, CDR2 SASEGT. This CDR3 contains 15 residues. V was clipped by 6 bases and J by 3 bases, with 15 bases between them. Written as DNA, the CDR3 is TGTGCCAGCAGGGAGGGGTTTAGGGTCAATCAGCCCCAGCATTTT. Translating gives CASREGFRVNQPQHF.

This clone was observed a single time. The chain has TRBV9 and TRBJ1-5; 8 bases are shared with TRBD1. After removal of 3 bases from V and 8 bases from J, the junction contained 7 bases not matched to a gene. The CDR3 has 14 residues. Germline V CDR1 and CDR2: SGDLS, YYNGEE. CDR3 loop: CASSGRQGFEPQHF. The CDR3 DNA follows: TGTGCCAGCAGCGGAAGACAGGGGTTTGAGCCCCAGCATTTT.

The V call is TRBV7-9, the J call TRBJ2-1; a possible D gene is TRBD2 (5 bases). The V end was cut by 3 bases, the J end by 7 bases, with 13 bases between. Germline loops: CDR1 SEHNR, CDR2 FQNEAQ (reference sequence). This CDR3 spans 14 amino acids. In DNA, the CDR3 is TGTGCCAGCAGCTTTAGTCGGGGAGAAAATGAGCAGTTCTTC. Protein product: CASSFSRGENEQFF.

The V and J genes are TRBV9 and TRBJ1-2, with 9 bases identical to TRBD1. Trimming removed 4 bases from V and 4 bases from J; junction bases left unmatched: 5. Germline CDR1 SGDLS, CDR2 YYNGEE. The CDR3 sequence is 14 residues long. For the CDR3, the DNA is TGTGCCAGCAGCTTGGACAGGGGAACCTATGGCTACACCTTC. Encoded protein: CASSLDRGTYGYTF. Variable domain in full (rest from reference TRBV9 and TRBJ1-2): DSGVTQTPKHLITATGQRVTLRCSPRSGDLSVYWYQQSLDQGLQFLIQYYNGEERAKGNILERFSAQQFPDLHSELNLSSLELGDSALYFCASSLDRGTYGYTFGSGTRLTVV.

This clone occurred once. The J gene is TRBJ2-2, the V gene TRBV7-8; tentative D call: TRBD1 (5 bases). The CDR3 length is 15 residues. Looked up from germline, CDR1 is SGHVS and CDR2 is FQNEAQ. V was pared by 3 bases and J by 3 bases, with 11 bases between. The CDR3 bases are TGTGCCAGCAGCTTTACCCAGGGTGACACCGGGGAGCTGTTTTTT. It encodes CASSFTQGDTGELFF.

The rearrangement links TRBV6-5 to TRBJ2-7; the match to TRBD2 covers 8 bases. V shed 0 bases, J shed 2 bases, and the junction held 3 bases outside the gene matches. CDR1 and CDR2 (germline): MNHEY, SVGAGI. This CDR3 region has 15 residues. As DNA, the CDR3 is TGTGCCAGCAGTTACTCAACTAGCGGCACCTACGAGCAGTACTTC. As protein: CASSYSTSGTYEQYF.

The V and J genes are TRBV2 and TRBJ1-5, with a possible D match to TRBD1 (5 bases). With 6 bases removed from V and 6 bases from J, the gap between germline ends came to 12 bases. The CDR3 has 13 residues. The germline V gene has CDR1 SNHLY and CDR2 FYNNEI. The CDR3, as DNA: TGTGCCAGCAGCCTGGGGGGGGGTCAGCCCCAGCATTTT. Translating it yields CASSLGGGQPQHF.

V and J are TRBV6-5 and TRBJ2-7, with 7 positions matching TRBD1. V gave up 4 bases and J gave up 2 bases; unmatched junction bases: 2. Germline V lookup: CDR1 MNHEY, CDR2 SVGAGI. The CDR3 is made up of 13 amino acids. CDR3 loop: CASSSGQPYEQYF. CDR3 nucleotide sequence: TGTGCCAGCAGTTCGGGACAGCCCTACGAGCAGTACTTC.

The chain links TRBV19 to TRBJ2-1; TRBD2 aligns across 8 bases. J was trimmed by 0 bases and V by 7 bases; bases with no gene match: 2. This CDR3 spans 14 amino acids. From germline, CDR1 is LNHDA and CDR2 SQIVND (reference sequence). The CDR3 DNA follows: TGTGCCAGTAAACTAGCGGCCTCCTACAATGAGCAGTTCTTC. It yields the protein CASKLAASYNEQFF.

Here the CDR3 DNA reads TGTGCCAGCAGCTTAGTGGCGGGGAGGGGCACAGATACGCAGTATTTT. Residues: CASSLVAGRGTDTQYF. The rearrangement joins TRBV7-2 to TRBJ2-3, with TRBD2 matching over 7 bases. The germline V gene has CDR1 SGHTA and CDR2 FQGNSA. The CDR3 consists of 16 residues. Germline trimming cut 1 base from V and 1 base from J; bases unmatched to any gene: 5.

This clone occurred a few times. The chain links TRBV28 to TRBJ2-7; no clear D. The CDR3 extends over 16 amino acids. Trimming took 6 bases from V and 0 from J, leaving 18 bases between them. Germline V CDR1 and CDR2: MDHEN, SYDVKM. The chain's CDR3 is CASSRLTLAVSYEQYF. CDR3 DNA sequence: TGTGCCAGCAGCCGCCTAACCCTCGCGGTCTCCTACGAGCAGTACTTC.

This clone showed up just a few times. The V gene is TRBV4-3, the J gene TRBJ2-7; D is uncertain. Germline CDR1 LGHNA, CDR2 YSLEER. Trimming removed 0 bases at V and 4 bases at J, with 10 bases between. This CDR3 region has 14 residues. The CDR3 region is CASSQDGYSYEQYF. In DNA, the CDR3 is TGCGCCAGCAGCCAAGATGGTTACTCTTACGAGCAGTACTTC.

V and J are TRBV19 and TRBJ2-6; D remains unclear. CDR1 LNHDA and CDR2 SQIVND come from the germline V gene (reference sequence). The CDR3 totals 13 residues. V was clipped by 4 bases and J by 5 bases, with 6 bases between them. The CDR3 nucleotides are TGTGCCAGTAGTACCCTTAGGGCCAACGTCCTGACTTTC. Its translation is CASSTLRANVLTF.

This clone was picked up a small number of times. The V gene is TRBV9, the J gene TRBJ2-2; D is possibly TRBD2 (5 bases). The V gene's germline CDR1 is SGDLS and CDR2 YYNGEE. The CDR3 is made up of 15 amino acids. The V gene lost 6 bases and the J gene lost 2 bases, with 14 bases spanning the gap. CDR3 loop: CASTPASGNTGELFF. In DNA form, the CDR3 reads TGTGCCAGCACCCCGGCGAGCGGAAACACCGGGGAGCTGTTTTTT. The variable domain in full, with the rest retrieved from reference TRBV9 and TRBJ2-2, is DSGVTQTPKHLITATGQRVTLRCSPRSGDLSVYWYQQSLDQGLQFLIQYYNGEERAKGNILERFSAQQFPDLHSELNLSSLELGDSALYFCASTPASGNTGELFFGEGSRLTVL.

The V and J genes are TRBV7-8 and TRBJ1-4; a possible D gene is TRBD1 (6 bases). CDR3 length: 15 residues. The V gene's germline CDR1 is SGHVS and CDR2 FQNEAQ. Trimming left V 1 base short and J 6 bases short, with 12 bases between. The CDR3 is CASSLVSGVHEKLFF. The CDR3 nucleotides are TGTGCCAGCAGCTTAGTTTCAGGGGTTCATGAAAAACTGTTTTTT.

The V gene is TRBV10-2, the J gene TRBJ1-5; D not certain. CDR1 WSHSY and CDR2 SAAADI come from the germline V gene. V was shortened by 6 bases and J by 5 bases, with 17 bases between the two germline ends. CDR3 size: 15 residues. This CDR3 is CASRAELGGHQPQHF. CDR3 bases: TGCGCCAGCAGGGCGGAACTAGGAGGGCATCAGCCCCAGCATTTT.

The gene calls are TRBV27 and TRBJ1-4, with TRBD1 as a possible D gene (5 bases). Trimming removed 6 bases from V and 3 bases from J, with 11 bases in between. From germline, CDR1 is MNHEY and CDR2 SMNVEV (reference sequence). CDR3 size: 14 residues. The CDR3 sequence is CASRTQAPNEKLFF. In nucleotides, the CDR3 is TGTGCCAGCAGAACACAGGCGCCTAATGAAAAACTGTTTTTT.

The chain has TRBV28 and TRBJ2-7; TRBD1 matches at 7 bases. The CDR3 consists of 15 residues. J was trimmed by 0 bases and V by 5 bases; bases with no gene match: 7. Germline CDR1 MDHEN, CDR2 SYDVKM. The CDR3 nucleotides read TGTGCCAGCAGTCCACGGACAGGCAGCTCCTACGAGCAGTACTTC. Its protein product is CASSPRTGSSYEQYF.

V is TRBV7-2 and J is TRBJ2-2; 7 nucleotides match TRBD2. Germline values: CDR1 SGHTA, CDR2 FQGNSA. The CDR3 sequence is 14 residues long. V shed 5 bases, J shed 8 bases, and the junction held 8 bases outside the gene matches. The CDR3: CASSRGLVAGELFF. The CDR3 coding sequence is TGTGCCAGCAGCCGAGGACTAGTAGCTGGGGAGCTGTTTTTT.